The clone carrying this TCR beta chain was counted between two and nine times. The data belong to a study of T-cell memory formation after mild COVID-19. TCRdb redid the calling of the 5' RACE reads with MiXCR, one entry per CDR3 protein. This table has 200,000 to 250,000 distinct CDR3 sequences, around 9.1% appearing once. Germline values: CDR1 SQVTM, CDR2 ANQGSEA. The V and J ends lost 7 bases and 6 bases, in that order; junction bases with no gene match: 6. This CDR3 contains 12 residues. Sequenced input: PBMCs or a T cell subset sorted from them (not recorded which). This chain uses TRBV29-1 with TRBJ2-1; 7 positions agree with TRBD2. The TCR was taken from a man aged 18 to 29 who had mild COVID-19 (a few samples of this study predate the infection). Cell type and time point are not known. This CDR3 reads CSGLGEGNEQFF. Here the CDR3 DNA reads TGCAGCGGACTCGGGGAGGGCAATGAGCAGTTCTTC.